This T cell receptor beta chain was recovered during a study of cytomegalovirus exposure and HLA in healthy donors. 13 Jbeta primers and 60 Vbeta primers were used for the PCR. The repertoire was sequenced with immunoSEQ multiplex PCR; TCRdb's copy has only in-frame clones and lacks some. Of about 150,000 clones listed, 85% were seen once; the top ten hold 1%. The CDR3 is 13 amino acids. CDR1 LGHNT and CDR2 FRNRAP come from the germline V gene. Trimming shortened V by 7 bases and J by 0 bases, and 10 bases separated the two germline ends. The chain joins TRBV12-5 to TRBJ2-7, with D perhaps TRBD1 (5 bases). Sequencing was done on a sample of PBMCs. The receptor's source is a boy aged 2 to 10 in good health and CMV-seronegative. This CDR3 is CASATGSSYEQYF. The DNA for the CDR3 is TGTGCTAGTGCCACAGGTAGCTCCTACGAGCAGTACTTC.